Listed below are T cell receptor beta chains from one sample, sequenced in a study of T cells in pancreatic ductal adenocarcinoma. Generated by immunoSEQ multiplex PCR, the TCRdb table keeps only in-frame clones and is missing some. The sample lists about 16,000 clones, around 91% occurring once. The sample comprised PBMCs. The receptors were sampled from a human donor with pancreatic ductal adenocarcinoma. CDR3s include the opening cysteine and the closing phenylalanine or tryptophan. The order of the fields is V gene, J gene, clone size, D gene, CDR3 protein, CDR3 DNA. The D gene is left open where the match is weak. Some rows have no size entry. The others give once, few or many, or a class for an expanded clone.

>TRBV5-4|TRBJ1-1|NA|NA
CASSLGSGARGAEAFF
TGTGCCAGCAGCTTGGGGAGTGGGGCAAGAGGGGCTGAAGCTTTCTTT
>TRBV7-2|TRBJ2-1|NA|TRBD2
CASSLAGLAGGPNNEQFF
TGTGCCAGCAGCTTAGCGGGACTAGCGGGAGGGCCGAACAATGAGCAGTTCTTC
>TRBV5-4|TRBJ1-2|once|TRBD1
CASSSALGQGSSRDYGYTF
TGTGCCAGCAGCTCCGCCTTGGGACAGGGTTCGTCACGGGACTATGGCTACACCTTC
>TRBV5-4|TRBJ2-1|NA|TRBD2
CASSFSSGGPPEGEQFF
TGTGCCAGCAGCTTCTCTAGCGGGGGGCCCCCCGAAGGAGAGCAGTTCTTC
>TRBV6-6|TRBJ1-3|NA|TRBD1
CASTYGRQGARYTIYF
TGTGCCAGCACCTATGGGCGGCAGGGGGCGCGCTACACCATATATTTT
>TRBV19|TRBJ2-2|NA|TRBD2
CASQLVGLAGVHGELFF
TGTGCCAGTCAACTAGTGGGACTAGCGGGAGTACACGGGGAGCTGTTTTTT
>TRBV2|TRBJ2-5|once|NA
CASSEALDIETQYF
TGTGCCAGCAGTGAAGCGCTGGACATCGAGACCCAGTACTTC
>TRBV11-3|TRBJ2-7|NA|NA
CASSLPAGVYEQYF
TGTGCCAGCAGCTTACCTGCCGGGGTCTACGAGCAGTACTTC
>TRBV5-1|TRBJ1-1|once|NA
CASSLDRMREAFF
TGCGCCAGCAGCTTGGACAGGATGAGGGAAGCTTTCTTT
>TRBV9|TRBJ2-5|NA|TRBD2
CASSPPPLALGEETQYF
TGTGCCAGCAGCCCCCCCCCACTAGCGTTGGGGGAGGAGACCCAGTACTTC
>TRBV2|TRBJ2-7|few|TRBD2
CASSEALRAGGPDEQYF
TGTGCCAGCAGTGAAGCGCTACGGGCGGGAGGGCCAGACGAGCAGTACTTC
>TRBV28|TRBJ2-2|NA|TRBD2
CASSSLGLAGGSTGELFF
TGTGCCAGCAGTTCCCTGGGGCTAGCGGGAGGGAGCACCGGGGAGCTGTTTTTT
>TRBV11-2|TRBJ1-4|NA|NA
CASSLGVIATNEKLFF
TGTGCCAGCAGCTTAGGGGTCATTGCAACTAATGAAAAACTGTTTTTT
>TRBV5-4|TRBJ2-1|NA|NA
CASSLGGGLFNEQFF
TGTGCCAGCAGCTTGGGGGGGGGCCTCTTCAATGAGCAGTTCTTC
>TRBV28|TRBJ2-7|NA|NA
CASSLGGSSYEQYF
TGTGCCAGCAGCTTGGGGGGTAGCTCCTACGAGCAGTACTTC
>TRBV6-5|TRBJ2-1|NA|TRBD2
CASSYGAGPYVNEQFF
TGTGCCAGCAGTTACGGAGCGGGGCCCTACGTGAATGAGCAGTTCTTC
>TRBV29-1|TRBJ1-1|NA|NA
CSVAEGVLPEAFF
TGCAGCGTTGCCGAGGGTGTGTTACCTGAAGCTTTCTTT
>TRBV6-5|TRBJ2-7|NA|TRBD2
CASSPRDYSYEQYF
TGTGCCAGCAGTCCCCGGGACTACTCCTACGAGCAGTACTTC
>TRBV10-3|TRBJ2-1|NA|TRBD2
CAISEREDAYNEQFF
TGTGCCATCAGTGAGCGGGAGGACGCCTACAATGAGCAGTTCTTC
>TRBV19|TRBJ2-1|NA|TRBD1
CASSPRTGGSSYNEQFF
TGTGCCAGTAGTCCGCGGACAGGGGGGAGCTCCTACAATGAGCAGTTCTTC
>TRBV5-8|TRBJ2-3|NA|NA
CASSLGDHASTDTQYF
TGTGCCAGCAGCTTGGGAGACCACGCTAGCACAGATACGCAGTATTTT
>TRBV10-3|TRBJ1-5|NA|NA
CAISESRDDQPQHF
TGTGCCATCAGTGAGTCGAGAGACGATCAGCCCCAGCATTTT
>TRBV6-1|TRBJ1-3|NA|NA
CASQGSSGNTIYF
TGTGCCAGCCAGGGTAGCTCTGGAAACACCATATATTTT
>TRBV7-9|TRBJ2-7|once|TRBD1
CASSSLELGQWSYEQYF
TGTGCCAGCAGCTCTTTAGAACTGGGACAGTGGTCCTACGAGCAGTACTTC
>TRBV27|TRBJ2-7|NA|TRBD2
CASSLFSPSGRAQTYEQYF
TGTGCCAGCAGTTTATTTTCTCCTAGCGGGAGGGCCCAGACCTACGAGCAGTACTTC
>TRBV13|TRBJ2-1|NA|TRBD2
CASSLDSGGSSYNEQFF
TGTGCCAGCAGCTTAGATAGCGGGGGCAGCTCCTACAATGAGCAGTTCTTC
>TRBV6-5|TRBJ1-2|NA|TRBD1
CASSRTGGAPYGYTF
TGTGCCAGCAGCCGGACAGGGGGCGCTCCCTATGGCTACACCTTC
>TRBV4-3|TRBJ1-2|NA|NA
CASSQDLYSSANYGYTF
TGCGCCAGCAGCCAAGATCTTTACAGCTCAGCTAACTATGGCTACACCTTC
>TRBV29-1|TRBJ2-7|NA|NA
CSVRDSHSYEQYF
TGCAGCGTAAGAGACAGCCACTCCTACGAGCAGTACTTC
>TRBV5-1|TRBJ2-1|NA|NA
CAGSLGVRGGDSSYNEQFF
TGCGCCGGCAGCTTGGGGGTCCGAGGGGGTGATAGCTCCTACAATGAGCAGTTCTTC
>TRBV10-3|TRBJ2-1|NA|TRBD2
CAITETSFSYNEQFF
TGTGCCATCACCGAGACTAGCTTCTCCTACAATGAGCAGTTCTTC
>TRBV5-1|TRBJ2-1|NA|TRBD2
CASSWGTSGEQFF
TGCGCCAGCAGCTGGGGGACTAGCGGAGAGCAGTTCTTC
>TRBV9|TRBJ1-2|NA|TRBD1
CASSVAQGAQAGYTF
TGTGCCAGCAGCGTAGCACAGGGGGCGCAGGCTGGCTACACCTTC
>TRBV4-3|TRBJ2-1|NA|NA
CASSQGRGNEQFF
TGCGCCAGCAGCCAAGGAAGGGGCAATGAGCAGTTCTTC
>TRBV11-2|TRBJ2-1|NA|NA
CASSLLPGMALHEQFF
TGTGCCAGCAGCTTATTACCGGGAATGGCGCTTCATGAGCAGTTCTTC
>TRBV6-5|TRBJ2-7|NA|TRBD1
CASSHQTGGYSEQYF
TGTGCCAGCAGTCACCAGACAGGGGGCTATTCCGAGCAGTACTTC
>TRBV5-4|TRBJ1-6|NA|NA
CASTTVNYNSPLHF
TGTGCCAGCACCACTGTCAACTATAATTCACCCCTCCACTTT
>TRBV30|TRBJ1-1|NA|TRBD1
CAWSLSLPGQGSAFF
TGTGCCTGGAGTCTTTCCCTACCGGGACAGGGGAGCGCTTTCTTT
>TRBV25-1|TRBJ2-7|NA|NA
CASSEDGYDEQYF
TGTGCCAGCAGTGAGGATGGCTATGACGAGCAGTACTTC
>TRBV7-2|TRBJ2-3|NA|NA
CASSPTRDTQYF
TGTGCCAGCAGCCCGACCCGGGATACGCAGTATTTT
>TRBV9|TRBJ1-6|few|TRBD1
CASSDRQGNSPLHF
TGTGCCAGCAGCGACCGACAGGGTAATTCACCCCTCCACTTT
>TRBV30|TRBJ2-1|NA|NA
CAWDGGRNEQFF
TGTGCCTGGGATGGAGGGAGGAATGAGCAGTTCTTC
>TRBV30|TRBJ2-3|few|NA
CAWSVVGHGTQYF
TGTGCCTGGAGTGTTGTGGGGCACGGTACGCAGTATTTT
>TRBV19|TRBJ2-3|NA|NA
CASTLGLHQDTQYF
TGTGCCAGTACCCTAGGGCTTCACCAAGATACGCAGTATTTT
>TRBV11-3|TRBJ1-1|once|NA
CASSLGGDRNTEAFF
TGTGCCAGCAGCTTAGGAGGGGATAGGAACACTGAAGCTTTCTTT
>TRBV10-2|TRBJ2-7|NA|NA
CASSESSPGLLGDQQYF
TGCGCCAGCAGTGAGTCATCCCCGGGCCTACTAGGGGATCAACAGTACTTC
>TRBV5-4|TRBJ1-1|NA|NA
CASSRNGRTGPNTEAFF
TGTGCCAGCAGCCGGAATGGGCGTACAGGGCCGAACACTGAAGCTTTCTTT
>TRBV19|TRBJ2-4|NA|TRBD1
CASSMGGPGTGENIQYF
TGTGCCAGTAGTATGGGGGGGCCCGGGACAGGGGAAAACATTCAGTACTTC
>TRBV2|TRBJ1-5|NA|NA
CASSTEVGAQPQHF
TGTGCCAGCAGTACCGAGGTGGGGGCTCAGCCCCAGCATTTT
>TRBV28|TRBJ1-2|NA|TRBD1
CASSTLDRVRGYTF
TGTGCCAGCAGTACCTTGGACAGGGTGCGCGGCTACACCTTC
>TRBV7-9|TRBJ1-3|NA|TRBD1
CASGQGLSGNTIYF
TGTGCCAGTGGACAGGGACTGTCTGGAAACACCATATATTTT
>TRBV29-1|TRBJ1-1|NA|NA
CSSRTSGGNTEAFF
TGCAGCTCCCGGACGTCGGGGGGGAACACTGAAGCTTTCTTT
>TRBV9|TRBJ2-7|NA|NA
CASSVASSSYEQYF
TGTGCCAGCAGCGTAGCTAGCAGTTCCTACGAGCAGTACTTC
>TRBV4-2|TRBJ2-3|NA|TRBD2
CASSQGLAGGPEDTQYF
TGTGCCAGCAGCCAGGGACTAGCGGGGGGGCCGGAGGATACGCAGTATTTT
>TRBV7-2|TRBJ2-5|NA|TRBD1
CASSLKTGWYF
TGTGCCAGCAGCTTAAAGACAGGGTGGTACTTC
>TRBV6-6|TRBJ1-1|NA|TRBD1
CASSVGTGYDTEAFF
TGTGCCAGCAGCGTCGGGACAGGGTACGACACTGAAGCTTTCTTT
>TRBV7-2|TRBJ1-2|NA|TRBD1
CASSLVGQGANYGYTF
TGTGCCAGCAGCTTGGTCGGACAGGGGGCTAACTATGGCTACACCTTC
>TRBV7-2|TRBJ2-3|NA|NA
CASSLQPTSTDTQYF
TGTGCCAGCAGCTTACAGCCGACTAGCACAGATACGCAGTATTTT
>TRBV18|TRBJ2-1|once|TRBD1
CASSPRADGTGFYNEQFF
TGTGCCAGCTCACCACGGGCCGACGGGACAGGGTTTTACAATGAGCAGTTCTTC